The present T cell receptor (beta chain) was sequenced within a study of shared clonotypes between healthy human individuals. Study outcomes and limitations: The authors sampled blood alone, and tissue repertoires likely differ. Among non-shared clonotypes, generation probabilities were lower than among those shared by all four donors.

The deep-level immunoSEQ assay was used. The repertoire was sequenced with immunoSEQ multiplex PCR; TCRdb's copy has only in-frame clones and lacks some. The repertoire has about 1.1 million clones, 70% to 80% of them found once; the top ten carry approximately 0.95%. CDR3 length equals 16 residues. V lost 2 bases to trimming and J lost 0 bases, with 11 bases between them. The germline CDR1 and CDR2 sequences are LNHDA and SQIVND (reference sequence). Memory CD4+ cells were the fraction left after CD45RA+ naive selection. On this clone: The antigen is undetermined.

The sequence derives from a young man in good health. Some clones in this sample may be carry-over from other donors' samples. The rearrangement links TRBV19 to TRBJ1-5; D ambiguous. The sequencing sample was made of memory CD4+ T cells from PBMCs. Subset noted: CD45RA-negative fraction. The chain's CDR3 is CASSIRKDYSNQPQHF. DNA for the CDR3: TGTGCCAGTAGTATACGGAAGGATTATAGCAATCAGCCCCAGCATTTT.